This T cell receptor beta chain derives from a study of CD8+CD57+ T cells in acquired aplastic anemia. Turning to the study itself: CD4+ and CD8+ cells, once sorted, gave DNA averaging about 3 ug. As sequenced from healthy donors, CD4+ cells averaged roughly 10 million reads. Study outcomes and limitations: Between patients and controls, approximately 29 CD8+ CDR3 sequences were found in common.

This clonotype was detected only a few times. Its antigen remains unidentified. The V end was cut by 4 bases, the J end by 6 bases, with 12 bases between. CDR3 size: 14 residues. Germline V gene lookup returns CDR1 MGHDK and CDR2 SYGVNS. Using genomic DNA as the template, TCR beta VDJ and CDR3 profiling was carried out. TCRdb passed the reads through MiXCR, listing each CDR3 protein once. The table shows tens of thousands of distinct CDR3 sequences, with approximately 50% occurring only once. Specimen: sorted CD4+, CD8+, or CD8+CD57+ T cells (not recorded which) from PBMCs. The TCR comes from a human donor in good health, serving as a control. This chain uses TRBV25-1 with TRBJ1-4, with D unresolved. CDR3 region: CASSVRGNDEKLFF. CDR3 in DNA: TGTGCCAGCAGTGTCCGAGGGAATGATGAAAAACTGTTTTTT.